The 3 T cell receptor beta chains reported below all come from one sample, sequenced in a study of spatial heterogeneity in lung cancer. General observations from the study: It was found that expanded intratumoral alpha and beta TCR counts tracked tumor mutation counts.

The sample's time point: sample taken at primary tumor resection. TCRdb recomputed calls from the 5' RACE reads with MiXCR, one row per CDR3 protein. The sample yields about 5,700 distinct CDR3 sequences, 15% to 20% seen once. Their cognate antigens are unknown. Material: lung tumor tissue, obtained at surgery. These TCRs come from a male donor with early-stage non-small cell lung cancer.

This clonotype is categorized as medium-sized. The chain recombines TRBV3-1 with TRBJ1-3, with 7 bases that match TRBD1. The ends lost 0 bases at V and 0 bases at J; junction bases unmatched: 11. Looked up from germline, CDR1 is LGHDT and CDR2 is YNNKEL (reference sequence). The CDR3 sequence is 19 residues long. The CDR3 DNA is TGTGCCAGCAGCCAAGATGATGGGGCAGGGGGAACCTCTGGAAACACCATATATTTT. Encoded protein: CASSQDDGAGGTSGNTIYF. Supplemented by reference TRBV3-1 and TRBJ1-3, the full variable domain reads DTAVSQTPKYLVTQMGNDKSIKCEQNLGHDTMYWYKQDSKKFLKIMFSYNNKELIINETVPNRFSPKSPDKAHLNLHINSLELGDSAVYFCASSQDDGAGGTSGNTIYFGEGSWLTVV.

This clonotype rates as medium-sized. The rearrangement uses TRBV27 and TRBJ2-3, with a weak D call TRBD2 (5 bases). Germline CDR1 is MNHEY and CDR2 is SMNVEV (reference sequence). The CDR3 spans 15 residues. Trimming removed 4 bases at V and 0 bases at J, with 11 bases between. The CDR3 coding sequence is TGTGCCAGCAGTTCATTAGCGAGTAGCACAGATACGCAGTATTTT. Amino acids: CASSSLASSTDTQYF.

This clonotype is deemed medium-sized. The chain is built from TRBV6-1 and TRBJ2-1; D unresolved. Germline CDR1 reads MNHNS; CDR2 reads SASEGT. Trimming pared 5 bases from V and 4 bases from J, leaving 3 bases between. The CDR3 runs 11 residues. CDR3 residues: CASSQYNEQFF. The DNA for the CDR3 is TGTGCCAGCAGTCAATACAATGAGCAGTTCTTC.